The 24 T cell receptor beta chains given below trace back to one sample, sequenced in a study of cytomegalovirus exposure and HLA in healthy donors. The PCR had 60 Vbeta and 13 Jbeta primers. Libraries were prepared by immunoSEQ multiplex PCR; TCRdb keeps only in-frame clonotypes and omits some of them. The sample has about 240,000 clones; about 86% are singletons. What was sequenced was PBMCs. All receptors derive from a woman aged 60-75 years in good health and CMV-seropositive.

This rearrangement joins TRBV5-1 to TRBJ2-2, with a weak D call TRBD2 (5 bases). This CDR3 has 14 residues. From germline, CDR1 is SGHRS and CDR2 YFSETQ. V lost 0 bases to trimming and J lost 6 bases, with 9 bases between them. The CDR3 DNA sequence: TGCGCCAGCAGCTTGGGGAGTAGCGCCGGGGAGCTGTTTTTT. Residues: CASSLGSSAGELFF.

The chain links TRBV7-3 to TRBJ2-3, with D perhaps TRBD2 (5 bases). CDR1 is SGHTA and CDR2 is FQGTGA in the germline V gene. The germline V and J ends were trimmed by 4 bases and 3 bases, with 11 bases remaining between them. This CDR3 region has 14 residues. In DNA, the CDR3 is TGTGCCAGCAGCTCCGGGCCGGGAACAGATACGCAGTATTTT. Encoded protein: CASSSGPGTDTQYF.

This clone is a singleton in its sample. The CDR3 reads CASSLVGAGGEQYF. The CDR3 DNA is TGCGCCAGCAGCTTGGTGGGGGCAGGGGGCGAGCAGTACTTC. The V call is TRBV5-1, the J call TRBJ2-5; 7 nucleotides match TRBD1. Matching the DNA end better, TRBJ2-7 makes the J call doubtful. This CDR3 has 14 residues. In germline, CDR1 is SGHRS, CDR2 YFSETQ.

CDR3 nucleotide sequence: TGCGCCAGCAGCACGGACAGTCATGAAAAACTGTTTTTT. It translates to CASSTDSHEKLFF. The chain carries TRBV5-1 and TRBJ1-4; D may be TRBD1 (6 bases). The V end was cut by 4 bases, the J end by 6 bases, with 10 bases between. This CDR3 contains 13 residues. Per germline, CDR1 SGHRS and CDR2 YFSETQ.

This clone occurred once. This rearrangement joins TRBV28 to TRBJ1-2, with 9 bases lining up with TRBD1. The CDR3 is 15 amino acids. Trimming at V came to 7 bases and at J to 8 bases, leaving 14 bases not matched to a gene. The germline V gene has CDR1 MDHEN and CDR2 SYDVKM. As DNA, the CDR3 is TGTGCCAGCACAAAAAACGGGGACAGGGTGGGCGGCTACACCTTC. It translates to CASTKNGDRVGGYTF.

This clone was picked up a small number of times. The chain links TRBV28 to TRBJ2-7; 7 bases are shared with TRBD2. Germline CDR1 and CDR2: MDHEN and SYDVKM. The ends lost 10 bases at V and 0 bases at J; junction bases unmatched: 15. The length of the CDR3 is 16 residues. Here the CDR3 reads CATRILREGYSYEQYF. The CDR3 bases are TGTGCCACCCGAATCCTCAGGGAGGGTTACTCCTACGAGCAGTACTTC.

The chain combines TRBV6-5 with TRBJ1-1; 10 nucleotides agree with TRBD1. Looked up from germline, CDR1 is MNHEY and CDR2 is SVGAGI. The CDR3 spans 14 residues. With V trimmed by 2 bases and J by 6 bases, 3 bases remained unmatched. The CDR3 region is CASSYQDRGAEAFF. CDR3 nucleotides: TGTGCCAGCAGTTACCAGGACAGGGGGGCTGAAGCTTTCTTT.

The chain couples TRBV28 to TRBJ1-3, with TRBD1 matching over 7 bases. The CDR3 runs 14 residues. The J segment lost 8 bases and the V segment lost 6 bases, leaving 10 bases of the junction unmatched. From germline, CDR1 is MDHEN and CDR2 SYDVKM. CDR3 nucleotide sequence: TGTGCCAGCAGCCTTGGGACAGCCGAGGACACCATATATTTT. Its protein product is CASSLGTAEDTIYF. The variable domain in full, with the rest retrieved from reference TRBV28 and TRBJ1-3, is DVKVTQSSRYLVKRTGEKVFLECVQDMDHENMFWYRQDPGLGLRLIYFSYDVKMKEKGDIPEGYSVSREKKERFSLILESASTNQTSMYLCASSLGTAEDTIYFGEGSWLTVV.

The chain is built from TRBV28 and TRBJ1-4; maybe TRBD1 (5 bases). CDR1 MDHEN and CDR2 SYDVKM come from the germline V gene. V was shortened by 7 bases and J by 2 bases, with 14 bases between the two germline ends. CDR3 length: 15 residues. The CDR3 spells CASTKSGLTNEKLFF. The CDR3 region has the DNA TGTGCCAGCACCAAATCGGGACTGACTAATGAAAAACTGTTTTTT.

The genes are TRBV6-1 and TRBJ2-1, with unresolved D. The CDR3 is made up of 10 amino acids. CDR1 is MNHNS and CDR2 is SASEGT in the germline V gene. In nucleotides, the CDR3 is TGTGTGAGCTCCTACAATGAGCAGTTCTTC. This sequence encodes CVSSYNEQFF.

The chain links TRBV13 to TRBJ2-3, with a tentative D call TRBD2 (5 bases). Looked up from germline, CDR1 is PRHDT and CDR2 is FYEKMQ (reference sequence). The CDR3 is 15 residues long. V lost 4 bases, J lost 2 bases, and 13 bases lay in between. CDR3 nucleotide sequence: TGTGCCAGCAGCTCCCACCGGGGAGTCACAGATACGCAGTATTTT. It yields the protein CASSSHRGVTDTQYF.

This clone showed up just a few times. The chain combines TRBV7-9 with TRBJ1-2, with a weak D call TRBD1 (6 bases). The germline CDR1 and CDR2 sequences are SEHNR and FQNEAQ (reference sequence). Deletions cut 4 bases from V and 2 bases from J, with 11 bases between. The CDR3 is made up of 14 amino acids. This chain's CDR3 is CASSSAQGNYGYTF. The CDR3 coding sequence is TGTGCCAGCAGCTCAGCTCAGGGGAACTATGGCTACACCTTC.

This chain joins TRBV7-7 and TRBJ1-1; tentatively, D is TRBD1 (6 bases). Germline CDR1 is SSHAT and CDR2 is FNYEAQ (reference sequence). The length of the CDR3 is 13 residues. V lost 2 bases to trimming and J lost 5 bases, with 9 bases between them. CDR3: CASSLSRGTEAFF. The CDR3 bases are TGTGCCAGCAGCTTATCGAGGGGGACTGAAGCTTTCTTT.

This chain joins TRBV7-2 and TRBJ1-5, with D perhaps TRBD1 (5 bases). CDR1 is SGHTA, CDR2 FQGNSA, per germline. This CDR3 comprises 15 residues. The V end was cut by 4 bases, the J end by 0 bases, with 10 bases between. CDR3 coding DNA: TGTGCCAGCAGCTCCCAGGGCCTTAGCAATCAGCCCCAGCATTTT. Its translation: CASSSQGLSNQPQHF. The full variable domain, its missing parts supplied by reference TRBV7-2 and TRBJ1-5, is GAGVSQSPSNKVTEKGKDVELRCDPISGHTALYWYRQSLGQGLEFLIYFQGNSAPDKSGLPSDRFSAERTGGSVSTLTIQRTQQEDSAVYLCASSSQGLSNQPQHFGDGTRLSIL.

CDR3 sequence (DNA): TGTGCCAGCAGCCCACGACAGTTCTCAGGAGATACGCAGTATTTT. Encoded protein: CASSPRQFSGDTQYF. This chain joins TRBV7-6 and TRBJ2-3, with a tentative D call TRBD1 (5 bases). The germline V and J ends were trimmed by 5 bases and 5 bases, with 17 bases remaining between them. Germline V gene lookup returns CDR1 SGHVS and CDR2 FNYEAQ. There are 15 residues in the CDR3.

The gene calls are TRBV18 and TRBJ2-5; D unresolved. Judging by the DNA end, TRBJ2-7 fits better; the J call may be wrong. There are 12 residues in the CDR3. Germline assignment: CDR1 KGHSH and CDR2 LQKENI. CDR3 DNA: TGTGCCAGCTCACCACCTACCTACGAGCAGTACTTC. This sequence encodes CASSPPTYEQYF.

DNA for the CDR3: TGTGCCAGCAGTTACAACCAGGGGGCCTACGAGCAGTACTTC. Translated, it gives CASSYNQGAYEQYF. The rearrangement joins TRBV6-6 to TRBJ2-7, with 7 bases lining up with TRBD1. In germline, CDR1 is MNHNY, CDR2 SVGAGI (reference sequence). The CDR3 is made up of 14 amino acids. V was clipped by 2 bases and J by 2 bases; unmatched bases: 3.

The genes are TRBV7-9 and TRBJ1-1, with a tentative D call TRBD1 (5 bases). This CDR3 has 16 residues. Per germline, CDR1 SEHNR and CDR2 FQNEAQ (reference sequence). The V gene lost 5 bases and the J gene lost 2 bases, with 18 bases spanning the gap. CDR3 in DNA: TGTGCCAGCAGCCTTTTGTCTAGGACACTCAACACTGAAGCTTTCTTT. Its protein is CASSLLSRTLNTEAFF.

V gene TRBV5-1 combines with J gene TRBJ2-5, with D maybe TRBD1 (5 bases). The germline V and J ends were trimmed by 4 bases and 5 bases, with 18 bases remaining between them. From germline, CDR1 is SGHRS and CDR2 YFSETQ. The CDR3 consists of 15 residues. CDR3 amino acids: CASSPLQGVVETQYF. In DNA, the CDR3 is TGCGCCAGCAGCCCGCTCCAGGGTGTCGTGGAGACCCAGTACTTC. Variable domain in full (rest from reference TRBV5-1 and TRBJ2-5): KAGVTQTPRYLIKTRGQQVTLSCSPISGHRSVSWYQQTPGQGLQFLFEYFSETQRNKGNFPGRFSGRQFSNSRSEMNVSTLELGDSALYLCASSPLQGVVETQYFGPGTRLLVL.

This clone came up a few times. The chain employs TRBV5-5 and TRBJ2-7; tentative D call: TRBD2 (6 bases). Trimming shortened V by 1 base and J by 7 bases, and 18 bases separated the two germline ends. The CDR3 runs to 15 residues. Per the germline V gene, CDR1 is SGHKS and CDR2 is YYEKEE (reference sequence). CDR3 in amino acids: CASSLSVAGPVEQYF. CDR3 coding DNA: TGTGCCAGCAGCTTGTCGGTGGCGGGGCCTGTGGAGCAGTACTTC. Looking up the rest from reference TRBV5-5 and TRBJ2-7 gives the full variable domain: DAGVTQSPTHLIKTRGQQVTLRCSPISGHKSVSWYQQVLGQGPQFIFQYYEKEERGRGNFPDRFSARQFPNYSSELNVNALLLGDSALYLCASSLSVAGPVEQYFGPGTRLTVT.

The gene calls are TRBV7-9 and TRBJ1-2, with 11 positions matching TRBD1. The CDR3 length is 15 residues. CDR1 SEHNR and CDR2 FQNEAQ come from the germline V gene (reference sequence). The V and J ends lost 6 bases and 8 bases, in that order; junction bases with no gene match: 11. The CDR3 nucleotides read TGTGCCAGCAGTTTTACAGGACAGGGGGCTGGCGGCTACACCTTC. Translating it yields CASSFTGQGAGGYTF. The variable domain in full, with the rest retrieved from reference TRBV7-9 and TRBJ1-2, is DTGVSQNPRHKITKRGQNVTFRCDPISEHNRLYWYRQTLGQGPEFLTYFQNEAQLEKSRLLSDRFSAERPKGSFSTLEIQRTEQGDSAMYLCASSFTGQGAGGYTFGSGTRLTVV.

This rearrangement joins TRBV5-6 to TRBJ2-7, with 11 bases matching TRBD1. The V gene end was trimmed by 4 bases and the J gene end by 10 bases; junction bases not matched to a gene: 13. This CDR3 is 15 amino acids long. Germline V gene lookup returns CDR1 SGHDT and CDR2 YYEEEE. The chain's CDR3 is CASSLRSPGQGDQYF. CDR3 nucleotide sequence: TGTGCCAGCAGCCTGAGGAGTCCGGGACAGGGGGACCAGTACTTC.

The chain employs TRBV19 and TRBJ1-1; 11 positions match TRBD1. The CDR3 consists of 16 residues. V trimming: 3 bases; J trimming: 5 bases; junction bases outside the gene matches: 8. The germline V gene has CDR1 LNHDA and CDR2 SQIVND (reference sequence). The CDR3 loop reads CASSMRTGGFVTEAFF. CDR3 coding DNA: TGTGCCAGTAGTATGCGGACAGGGGGCTTTGTAACTGAAGCTTTCTTT.

The chain recombines TRBV5-1 with TRBJ2-1; 7 nucleotides line up with TRBD2. Germline V gene data show CDR1 as SGHRS and CDR2 as YFSETQ. The CDR3 has 15 residues. V shed 4 bases, J shed 1 base, and the junction held 5 bases outside the gene matches. The CDR3 spells CASSNGLDSYNEQFF. In DNA form, the CDR3 reads TGCGCCAGCAGCAACGGACTAGATTCCTACAATGAGCAGTTCTTC.